The 9 T cell receptor beta chains listed next were all sequenced from one sample in a study of T-cell memory formation after mild COVID-19. TCRdb reprocessed the 5' RACE reads with MiXCR, giving one entry per CDR3 protein. The data show roughly 340,000 distinct CDR3 sequences, 15% to 20% seen once. The sample taken for sequencing was PBMCs or a T cell subset sorted from them (not recorded which). The receptors here all came from a man between 18 and 35 years old who had mild COVID-19 (a few samples of this study predate the infection). Cell type and time point are not known.

The chain uses TRBV20-1 and TRBJ2-2, with TRBD1 matching 7 bases. CDR3 length: 15 amino acids. Germline V lookup: CDR1 DFQATT, CDR2 SNEGSKA (reference sequence). Germline trimming cut 3 bases from V and 1 base from J; bases unmatched to any gene: 5. The CDR3 DNA follows: TGCAGTGCTAGGGGGGACAGTCTGAACACCGGGGAGCTGTTTTTT. It encodes CSARGDSLNTGELFF.

The chain is built from TRBV12-3 or TRBV12-4 and TRBJ1-6; D is ambiguous. The length of the CDR3 is 13 residues. The ends were cut back, 2 bases at V and 7 bases at J, with 6 bases in the middle. The CDR3 DNA reads as TGTGCCAGCAGTTTATTGTCAAATTCACCCCTCCACTTT. Amino acids: CASSLLSNSPLHF.

Ten or more counts support this clonotype. The genes are TRBV18 and TRBJ1-1, with TRBD1 as a possible D gene (6 bases). V was clipped by 0 bases and J by 4 bases, with 12 bases between them. The germline V gene has CDR1 KGHSH and CDR2 LQKENI. The CDR3 sequence is 15 residues long. The CDR3 coding sequence is TGTGCCAGCTCACCACCTGGGGGGCTGCGCACTGAAGCTTTCTTT. This encodes CASSPPGGLRTEAFF.

There are a few counts of this clonotype. The chain is built from TRBV3-1 and TRBJ2-5; tentatively, D is TRBD2 (5 bases). Germline V gives CDR1 LGHDT, CDR2 YNNKEL (reference sequence). This CDR3 region has 14 residues. Trimming stripped 3 bases from V and 1 base from J, with 9 bases between. The DNA for the CDR3 is TGTGCCAGCAGCCACACGGGGTCCCAAGAGACCCAGTACTTC. Protein product: CASSHTGSQETQYF.

This chain joins TRBV15 and TRBJ1-6; no clear D. This CDR3 contains 13 residues. Germline-derived CDR1 and CDR2 are LNHNV and YYDKDF (reference sequence). The germline V and J ends were trimmed by 1 base and 7 bases, with 5 bases remaining between them. The CDR3 protein is CATSRGENSPLHF. As DNA, the CDR3 is TGTGCCACCAGCAGAGGCGAGAATTCACCCCTCCACTTT.

This clonotype showed up many times. The chain employs TRBV5-1 and TRBJ2-1, with 12 bases matching TRBD2. Germline V gives CDR1 SGHRS, CDR2 YFSETQ. V lost 4 bases, J lost 0 bases, and 2 bases stayed unmatched. The CDR3 totals 16 residues. The CDR3 DNA sequence: TGCGCCAGCAGCACGACTAGCGGGGGCTCCTACAATGAGCAGTTCTTC. Its translation: CASSTTSGGSYNEQFF.

There are a few counts of this clonotype. The chain links TRBV11-1 to TRBJ1-2; TRBD1 aligns across 7 bases. Germline trimming cut 6 bases from V and 6 bases from J; bases unmatched to any gene: 13. CDR1 and CDR2 (germline): SGHAT, FQDESV (reference sequence). CDR3 length: 15 amino acids. The CDR3 is CASSLRQGGLDGYTF. The CDR3 DNA reads TGTGCCAGCAGTCTACGACAGGGTGGACTCGATGGCTACACCTTC. The full variable domain, in which reference TRBV11-1 and TRBJ1-2 provide the parts outside the CDR3, is EAEVAQSPRYKITEKSQAVAFWCDPISGHATLYWYRQILGQGPELLVQFQDESVVDDSQLPKDRFSAERLKGVDSTLKIQPAELGDSAMYLCASSLRQGGLDGYTFGSGTRLTVV.

The chain is built from TRBV20-1 and TRBJ2-1; TRBD2 agrees at 14 bases. V was clipped by 5 bases and J by 15 bases; unmatched bases: 6. Germline CDR1 is DFQATT and CDR2 is SNEGSKA (reference sequence). The CDR3 is 12 amino acids. In DNA form, the CDR3 reads TGCAGTGCTCCTGGACTAGCGGGGGGATTGTTCTTC. It translates to CSAPGLAGGLFF.

The chain joins TRBV6-2 or TRBV6-3 to TRBJ2-2, with 11 positions matching TRBD1. After removal of 6 bases from V and 0 bases from J, the junction contained 3 bases not matched to a gene. Germline lookup yields CDR1 MNHEY and CDR2 SVGEGT. The CDR3 totals 16 residues. The CDR3, as DNA: TGTGCCAGCAGAAGGACAGGGGGCGCGAACACCGGGGAGCTGTTTTTT. Translating it yields CASRRTGGANTGELFF.